Listed below are T cell receptor beta chains from one sample, sequenced in a study of response to subunit inactivated influenza vaccine. TCRdb re-derived calls from the RT-PCR reads in MiXCR, one entry per CDR3 protein. The table has roughly 500,000 distinct CDR3 sequences, roughly 25% seen once. The same sample was also studied in work on T cells expressing NK-cell markers.

This sample comprised CD4+ T cells sorted from PBMCs, obtained about 13 days after vaccination. The receptors were gathered from a man between 50 and 59 years old who received an inactivated influenza vaccine. Each CDR3 is given with its conserved first and last residue. A D gene is named only where the DNA matches it firmly. Size is stated for part of the rows, as once, few or many counts, or as a class when the clone is expanded.

abundance | j_gene | v_gene | d_gene | CDR3nt | CDR3aa
few | TRBJ1-2 | TRBV4-1 | TRBD1 | TGCGCCAGCAGCCAACACGGACAGGGACTGTTCTACACCTTC | CASSQHGQGLFYTF
few | TRBJ2-2 | TRBV20-1 | TRBD1 | TGCAGTGCTAGTGCACAGGGGCGGACCGGGGAGCTGTTTTTT | CSASAQGRTGELFF
many | TRBJ2-2 | TRBV4-1 | TRBD2 | TGCGCCAGCAGCCCGGGACTAGCGGGAGGGACGAACACCGGGGAGCTGTTTTTT | CASSPGLAGGTNTGELFF
NA | TRBJ2-1 | TRBV11-2 | TRBD2 | TGTGCCAGCAGCTTAGAGAGTAGCGGGAGACGGCCGAATGAGCAGTTCTTC | CASSLESSGRRPNEQFF
many | TRBJ2-3 | TRBV7-2 | TRBD2 | TGTGCCAGCAGCTTCCCTAGCGGGGTTACGCAGTATTTT | CASSFPSGVTQYF
NA | TRBJ2-4 | TRBV10-3 | TRBD1 | TGTGCCATCAGTCCGGACAGGGTTGGCAACATTCAGTATTTC | CAISPDRVGNIQYF
NA | TRBJ2-1 | TRBV20-1 | TRBD2 | TGCAGTGCCCGGGGACTAGCGGGAGGTTGGGAGCAGTTCTTC | CSARGLAGGWEQFF
NA | TRBJ2-7 | TRBV29-1 | TRBD1 | TGCAGCGTCGCGACCGGGACAGGTCCCTACGAGCAGTACTTC | CSVATGTGPYEQYF
few | TRBJ2-1 | TRBV19 | TRBD1 | TGTGCCAGTAGTATTACAGGGGTCTACAATGAGCAGTTCTTC | CASSITGVYNEQFF
few | TRBJ1-4 | TRBV29-1 | NA | TGCAGCGCCACGGGACTCCTTAATGAAAAACTGTTTTTT | CSATGLLNEKLFF
NA | TRBJ2-5 | TRBV18 | NA | TGTGCCAGCTCACCACCGAATGGAGAGACCCAGTACTTC | CASSPPNGETQYF
NA | TRBJ1-6 | TRBV18 | TRBD1 | TGTGCCAGCTCACCAGGGACAGGGTCCTATAATTCACCCCTCCACTTT | CASSPGTGSYNSPLHF
NA | TRBJ2-1 | TRBV11-3 | TRBD1 | TGTGCCAGCAGCTTAGGGGACAGGGCCCCATTTACTCGGTTCTTC | CASSLGDRAPFTRFF
NA | TRBJ2-1 | TRBV5-1 | TRBD2 | TGCGCCAGCAGCTTGGGGCTAGCGGGCCCGAGCTCCTACAATGAGCAGTTCTTC | CASSLGLAGPSSYNEQFF
few | TRBJ2-2 | TRBV4-2 | NA | TGTGCCAGCAGCCCAGGACCTACCTCGGGGGAGCTGTTTTTT | CASSPGPTSGELFF
NA | TRBJ2-1 | TRBV20-1 | TRBD2 | TGCAGTGCTAGAGATCTTCGCGGGGGGGCAGGGAATGAGCAGTTCTTC | CSARDLRGGAGNEQFF
few | TRBJ2-5 | TRBV20-1 | NA | TGCAGTGCTATCCGGGACACCCAAGAGACCCAGTACTTC | CSAIRDTQETQYF
NA | TRBJ2-5 | TRBV28 | TRBD1 | TGTGCCAGCAGTCCGAACAGGGGGCGGGTATGGTTC | CASSPNRGRVWF
few | TRBJ2-7 | TRBV7-2 | TRBD1 | TGTGCCAGCAGCTCCAACAGGGGATCCTACGAGCAGTACTTC | CASSSNRGSYEQYF
NA | TRBJ1-1 | TRBV4-1 | TRBD1 | TGCGCCAGCAGCCAGACAGGGGCGTCTACTGAAGCTTTCTTT | CASSQTGASTEAFF
NA | TRBJ2-2 | TRBV12-3/TRBV12-4 | TRBD2 | TGTGCCAGCAGACTGACTAGCGGGGGGGGTCACACCGGGGAGCTGTTTTTT | CASRLTSGGGHTGELFF
few | TRBJ1-6 | TRBV4-1 | NA | TGCGCCAGCAGCCAAGGCGGGGTCCCCTATAATTCACCCCTCCACTTT | CASSQGGVPYNSPLHF
few | TRBJ2-7 | TRBV20-1 | TRBD1 | TGCAGTGCGCCTAACCTCAGGGGGAGTTCCCACGAGCAGTACTTC | CSAPNLRGSSHEQYF
NA | TRBJ1-6 | TRBV7-9 | NA | TGTGCCAGCAGCCGGGGGGAGTCACCCCTCCACTTT | CASSRGESPLHF
few | TRBJ1-5 | TRBV5-1 | NA | TGCGCCAGCAGTCCGACCCGGGGAAATCAGCCCCAGCATTTT | CASSPTRGNQPQHF
NA | TRBJ2-7 | TRBV4-1 | TRBD1 | TGCGCCAGCAGCCAGGGACAGGGCAATTCCTACGAGCAGTACTTC | CASSQGQGNSYEQYF
few | TRBJ2-7 | TRBV4-3 | NA | TGCGCCAGCAGCCAAATTATAGGGGCATCCGAGCAGTACTTC | CASSQIIGASEQYF
NA | TRBJ2-1 | TRBV4-2 | NA | TGTGCCAGCAGCCAAGATAACCAGCAGTTCTTC | CASSQDNQQFF
few | TRBJ2-3 | TRBV6-2/TRBV6-3 | TRBD1 | TGTGCCAGCAGCCGGGCCGGGACAGGGACTTCAGATACGCAGTATTTT | CASSRAGTGTSDTQYF
few | TRBJ1-1 | TRBV5-1 | NA | TGCGCCAGCAGCTCGGCTCGGGGCAGGGACACTGAAGCTTTCTTT | CASSSARGRDTEAFF
NA | TRBJ2-3 | TRBV20-1 | TRBD2 | TGCAGTGCTAGAGGCCCGGGACTAGCGGGGGGACATAAACTCACAGATACGCAGTATTTT | CSARGPGLAGGHKLTDTQYF
NA | TRBJ2-1 | TRBV29-1 | TRBD2 | TGCAGCGTTGAACTAGCGGGATTTTACAATGAGCAGTTCTTC | CSVELAGFYNEQFF
NA | TRBJ2-1 | TRBV29-1 | TRBD1 | TGCAGCGTTGATGCGACAGGGATCAATGAGCAGTTCTTC | CSVDATGINEQFF
many | TRBJ1-1 | TRBV5-1 | TRBD1 | TGCGCCAGCAGCTCCGGGACAGGGGGCACTGAAGCTTTCTTT | CASSSGTGGTEAFF
many | TRBJ2-1 | TRBV28 | NA | TGTGCCAGCAGTTTGGCTAGCAATGAGCAGTTCTTC | CASSLASNEQFF
NA | TRBJ2-1 | TRBV6-2/TRBV6-3 | NA | TGTGCCAGCAGCCTCTACAATGGGCAGTTCTTC | CASSLYNGQFF
few | TRBJ1-1 | TRBV11-2 | NA | TGTGCCAGCAGCTTCAAGTTGAACACTGAAGCTTTCTTT | CASSFKLNTEAFF
NA | TRBJ1-1 | TRBV20-1 | NA | TGCAGTGCTAGGTCACCAGTTGTTGAAGCTTTCTTT | CSARSPVVEAFF
few | TRBJ2-3 | TRBV3-1 | NA | TGTGCCAGCAGCCAAGCAGGGGGCACAGATACGCAGTATTTT | CASSQAGGTDTQYF
NA | TRBJ2-7 | TRBV20-1 | NA | TGCAGTGCTAGCCGCCGGGGGTATGGCTACGAGCAGTACTTC | CSASRRGYGYEQYF
NA | TRBJ2-3 | TRBV20-1 | NA | TGCAGTGCTAGAGACGGTCCCCTAGACACGCAGTATTTT | CSARDGPLDTQYF
many | TRBJ1-2 | TRBV20-1 | NA | TGCAGTGCTAGAAACAGAATAACTCTGGACTACACCTTC | CSARNRITLDYTF
few | TRBJ2-2 | TRBV18 | NA | TGTGCCAGCTCACCAGCAGGGACGAGCACCGGGGAGCTGTTTTTT | CASSPAGTSTGELFF
few | TRBJ2-7 | TRBV4-3 | NA | TGCGCCAGCAGCCAAGACCCTGGGGTATGGGAGCAGTACTTC | CASSQDPGVWEQYF
few | TRBJ2-3 | TRBV4-3 | TRBD2 | TGCGCCAGCAGCCAAGACCGGGACTACACAGATACGCAGTATTTT | CASSQDRDYTDTQYF
few | TRBJ1-5 | TRBV20-1 | TRBD1 | TGCAGTGCTAGTGTACCGGGACAGGGGTCCCAGCCCCAGCATTTT | CSASVPGQGSQPQHF
few | TRBJ1-1 | TRBV20-1 | NA | TGCAGTGCTAGGCCCCGTCAGGACACTGAAGCTTTCTTT | CSARPRQDTEAFF
few | TRBJ1-5 | TRBV6-2/TRBV6-3 | TRBD1 | TGTGCCAGCAGTTACGGGACAGGGCGTAGCAATCAGCCCCAGCATTTT | CASSYGTGRSNQPQHF
many | TRBJ1-1 | TRBV6-2/TRBV6-3 | NA | TGTGCCAGCAGCCGGGACGGCCACCTGACTGAAGCTTTCTTT | CASSRDGHLTEAFF
NA | TRBJ1-4 | TRBV20-1 | TRBD1 | TGCAGTGCTAGGACAGGGGGCTCTAATGAAAAACTGTTTTTT | CSARTGGSNEKLFF
few | TRBJ1-6 | TRBV3-1 | NA | TGTGCCAGCAGCCAAGTCAATTCACCCCTCCACTTT | CASSQVNSPLHF
NA | TRBJ1-5 | TRBV20-1 | NA | TGCAGTGCCAGCGAGCAGACGAGCAATCAGCCCCAGCATTTT | CSASEQTSNQPQHF
NA | TRBJ2-5 | TRBV3-1 | NA | TGTGCCAGCAGCCAAGATTTGGGTGTATCCAAAGAGACCCAGTACTTC | CASSQDLGVSKETQYF
NA | TRBJ1-1 | TRBV19 | TRBD1 | TGTGCCAGTAGTATACAGACAGGGGGGACTGAAGCTTTCTTT | CASSIQTGGTEAFF
NA | TRBJ2-5 | TRBV7-6 | TRBD2 | TGTGCCAGCAGCTTAGGGACTAGCGGGCTAGTAGAGACCCAGTACTTC | CASSLGTSGLVETQYF